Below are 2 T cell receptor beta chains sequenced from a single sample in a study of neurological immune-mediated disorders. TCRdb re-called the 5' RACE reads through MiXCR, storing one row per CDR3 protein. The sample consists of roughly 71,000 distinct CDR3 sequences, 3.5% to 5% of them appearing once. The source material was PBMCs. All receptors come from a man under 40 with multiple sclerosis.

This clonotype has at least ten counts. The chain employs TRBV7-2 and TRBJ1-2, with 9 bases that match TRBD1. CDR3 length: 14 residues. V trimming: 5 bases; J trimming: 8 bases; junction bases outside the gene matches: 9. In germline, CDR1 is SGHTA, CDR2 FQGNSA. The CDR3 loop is CASSLQQGAGGYTF. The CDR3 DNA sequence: TGTGCCAGCAGCCTCCAACAGGGGGCTGGAGGCTACACCTTC.

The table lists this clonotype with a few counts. DNA of the CDR3: TGCAGTGCCACCGGGACAGGGGGCTTTGGGACTGAAGCTTTCTTT. Translated, it gives CSATGTGGFGTEAFF. The rearrangement uses TRBV20-1 and TRBJ1-1; TRBD1 agrees at 12 bases. Germline CDR1 reads DFQATT; CDR2 reads SNEGSKA (reference sequence). V lost 6 bases, J lost 5 bases, and 10 bases stayed unmatched. The CDR3 loop spans 15 amino acids.